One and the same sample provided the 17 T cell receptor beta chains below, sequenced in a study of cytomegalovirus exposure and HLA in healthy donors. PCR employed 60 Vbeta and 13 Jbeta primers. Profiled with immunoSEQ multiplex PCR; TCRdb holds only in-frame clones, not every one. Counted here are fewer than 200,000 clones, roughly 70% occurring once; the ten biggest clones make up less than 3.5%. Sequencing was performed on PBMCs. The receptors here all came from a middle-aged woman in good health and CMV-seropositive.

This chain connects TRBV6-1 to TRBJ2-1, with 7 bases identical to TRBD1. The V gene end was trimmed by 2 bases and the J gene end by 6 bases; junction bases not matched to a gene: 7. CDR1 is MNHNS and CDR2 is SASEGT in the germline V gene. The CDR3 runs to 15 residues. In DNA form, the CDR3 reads TGTGCCAGCAGTGAAAGTTTGGGACAGAGCAATGAGCAGTTCTTC. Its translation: CASSESLGQSNEQFF.

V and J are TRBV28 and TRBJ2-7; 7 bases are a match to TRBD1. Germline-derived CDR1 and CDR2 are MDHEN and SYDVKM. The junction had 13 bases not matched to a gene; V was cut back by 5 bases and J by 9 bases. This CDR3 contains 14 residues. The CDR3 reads CASSPTPGTAAQYF. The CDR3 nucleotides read TGTGCCAGCAGTCCCACCCCCGGGACAGCCGCGCAGTACTTC.

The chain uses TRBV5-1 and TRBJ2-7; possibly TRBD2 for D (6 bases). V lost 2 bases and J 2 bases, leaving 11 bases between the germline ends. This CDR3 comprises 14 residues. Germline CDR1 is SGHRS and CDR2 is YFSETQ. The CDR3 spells CASSLRSGAYEQYF. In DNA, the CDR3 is TGCGCCAGCAGCTTACGCTCGGGAGCCTACGAGCAGTACTTC.

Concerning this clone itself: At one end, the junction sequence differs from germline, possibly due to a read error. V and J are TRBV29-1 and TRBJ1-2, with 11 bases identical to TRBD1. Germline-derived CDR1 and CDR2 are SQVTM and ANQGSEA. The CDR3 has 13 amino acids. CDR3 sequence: CSVPRDRGNGYPF. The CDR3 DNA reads TGCAGCGTCCCCCGGGACAGGGGGAATGGCTACCCCTTC. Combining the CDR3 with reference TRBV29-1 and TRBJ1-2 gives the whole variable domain SAVISQKPSRDICQRGTSLTIQCQVDSQVTMMFWYRQQPGQSLTLIATANQGSEATYESGFVIDKFPISRPNLTFSTLTVSNMSPEDSSIYLCSVPRDRGNGYPFGSGTRLTVV.

The CDR3 is CASSQGLTTDTQYF. The CDR3 bases are TGTGCCAGCAGCCAGGGACTAACCACAGATACGCAGTATTTT. The chain has TRBV7-2 and TRBJ2-3, with 7 bases fitting TRBD2. The CDR3 sequence is 14 residues long. Per the germline V gene, CDR1 is SGHTA and CDR2 is FQGNSA. The junction had 4 bases not matched to a gene; V was cut back by 5 bases and J by 2 bases. Drawing the rest from reference TRBV7-2 and TRBJ2-3, the complete variable domain is GAGVSQSPSNKVTEKGKDVELRCDPISGHTALYWYRQSLGQGLEFLIYFQGNSAPDKSGLPSDRFSAERTGGSVSTLTIQRTQQEDSAVYLCASSQGLTTDTQYFGPGTRLTVL.

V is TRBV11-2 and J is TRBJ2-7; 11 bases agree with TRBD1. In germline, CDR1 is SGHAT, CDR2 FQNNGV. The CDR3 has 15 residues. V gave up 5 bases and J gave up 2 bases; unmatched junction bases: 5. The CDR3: CASSASGQGAYEQYF. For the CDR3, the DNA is TGTGCCAGCAGCGCATCGGGACAGGGGGCCTACGAGCAGTACTTC.

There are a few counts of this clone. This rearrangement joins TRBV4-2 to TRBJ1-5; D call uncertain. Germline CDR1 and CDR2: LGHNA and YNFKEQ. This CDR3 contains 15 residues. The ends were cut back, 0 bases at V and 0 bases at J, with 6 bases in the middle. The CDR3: CASSQDRNSNQPQHF. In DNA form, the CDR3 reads TGTGCCAGCAGCCAAGACAGAAATAGCAATCAGCCCCAGCATTTT.

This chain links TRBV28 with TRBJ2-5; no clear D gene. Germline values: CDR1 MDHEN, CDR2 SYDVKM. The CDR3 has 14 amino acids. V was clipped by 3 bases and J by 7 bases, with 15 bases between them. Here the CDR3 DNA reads TGTGCCAGCAGTTTGACACCAGAGCTTAGGACCCAGTACTTC. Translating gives CASSLTPELRTQYF.

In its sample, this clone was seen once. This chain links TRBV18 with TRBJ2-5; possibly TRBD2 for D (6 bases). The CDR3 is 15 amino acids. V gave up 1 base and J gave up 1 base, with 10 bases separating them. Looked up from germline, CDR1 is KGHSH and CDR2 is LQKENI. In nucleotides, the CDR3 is TGTGCCAGCTCACCACGGGGCGGGGTCCAAGAGACCCAGTACTTC. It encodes CASSPRGGVQETQYF.

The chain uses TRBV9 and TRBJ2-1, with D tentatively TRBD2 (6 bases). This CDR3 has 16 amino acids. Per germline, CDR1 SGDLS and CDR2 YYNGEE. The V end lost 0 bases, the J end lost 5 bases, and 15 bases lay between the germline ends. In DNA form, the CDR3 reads TGTGCCAGCAGCGTAGGTCTAGCTTCGGGAGACAATGAGCAGTTCTTC. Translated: CASSVGLASGDNEQFF.

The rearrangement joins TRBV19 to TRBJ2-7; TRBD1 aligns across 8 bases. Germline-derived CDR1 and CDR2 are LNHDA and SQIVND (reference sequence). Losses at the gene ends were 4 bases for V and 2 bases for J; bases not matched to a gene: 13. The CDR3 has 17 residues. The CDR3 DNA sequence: TGTGCCAGTAGTACTTACTCCTCGACAGGGGCAACCTACGAGCAGTACTTC. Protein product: CASSTYSSTGATYEQYF.

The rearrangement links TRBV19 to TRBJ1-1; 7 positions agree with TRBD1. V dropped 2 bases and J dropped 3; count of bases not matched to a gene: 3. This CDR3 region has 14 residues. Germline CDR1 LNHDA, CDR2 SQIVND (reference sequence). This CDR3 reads CASSIQGVDTEAFF. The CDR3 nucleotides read TGTGCCAGTAGTATACAGGGGGTCGACACTGAAGCTTTCTTT. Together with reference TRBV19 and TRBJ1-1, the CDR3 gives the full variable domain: DGGITQSPKYLFRKEGQNVTLSCEQNLNHDAMYWYRQDPGQGLRLIYYSQIVNDFQKGDIAEGYSVSREKKESFPLTVTSAQKNPTAFYLCASSIQGVDTEAFFGQGTRLTVV.

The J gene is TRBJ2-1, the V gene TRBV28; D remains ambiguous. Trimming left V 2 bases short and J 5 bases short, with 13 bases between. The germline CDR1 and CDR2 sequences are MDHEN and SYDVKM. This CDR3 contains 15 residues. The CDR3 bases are TGTGCCAGCAGTTTAGTGTCAGGAATTGACAATGAGCAGTTCTTC. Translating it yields CASSLVSGIDNEQFF.

This CDR3 is CASSQVPESYEQYF. CDR3 nucleotides: TGCGCCAGCAGCCAAGTTCCGGAGTCCTACGAGCAGTACTTC. The rearrangement uses TRBV4-1 and TRBJ2-7; D not certain. Per germline, CDR1 MGHRA and CDR2 YSYEKL. The CDR3 runs 14 residues. V lost 1 base and J lost 1, with 8 bases in between.

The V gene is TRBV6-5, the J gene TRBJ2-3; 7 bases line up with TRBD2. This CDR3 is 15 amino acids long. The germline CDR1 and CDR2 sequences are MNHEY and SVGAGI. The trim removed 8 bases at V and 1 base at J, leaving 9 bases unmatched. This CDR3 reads CASRRALAGTDTQYF. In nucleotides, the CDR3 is TGTGCCAGCCGCCGGGCTCTAGCGGGCACAGATACGCAGTATTTT.

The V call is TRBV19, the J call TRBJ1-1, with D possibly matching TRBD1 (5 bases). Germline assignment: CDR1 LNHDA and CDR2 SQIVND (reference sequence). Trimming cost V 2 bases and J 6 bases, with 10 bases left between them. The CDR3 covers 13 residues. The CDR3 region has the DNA TGTGCCAGTAGTATACGGTGGGGCCCTGAAGCTTTCTTT. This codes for CASSIRWGPEAFF. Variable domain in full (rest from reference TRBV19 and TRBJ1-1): DGGITQSPKYLFRKEGQNVTLSCEQNLNHDAMYWYRQDPGQGLRLIYYSQIVNDFQKGDIAEGYSVSREKKESFPLTVTSAQKNPTAFYLCASSIRWGPEAFFGQGTRLTVV.

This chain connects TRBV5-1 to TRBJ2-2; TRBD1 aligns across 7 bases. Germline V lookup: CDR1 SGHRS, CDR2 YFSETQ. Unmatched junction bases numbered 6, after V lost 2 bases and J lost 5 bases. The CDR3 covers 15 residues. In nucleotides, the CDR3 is TGCGCCAGCAGCTTACAGGGGATCGGGACCGGGGAGCTGTTTTTT. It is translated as CASSLQGIGTGELFF.